The 27 T cell receptor beta chains below all came from one sample that was sequenced in a study of T cell responses to AZD1222 COVID-19 vaccine. The repertoire was sequenced with immunoSEQ multiplex PCR; TCRdb's copy has only in-frame clones and lacks some. There are 200,000 or so clones in the sample; over 80% occur only once, and about 3% lies in the top ten. The source material was peripheral blood, sampled on day 0 of MenACWY control vaccination. The receptors stem from an adult in good health.

This chain uses TRBV5-1 with TRBJ2-2; 7 nucleotides align to TRBD1. The CDR3 is 16 residues long. After removal of 4 bases from V and 6 bases from J, the junction contained 12 bases not matched to a gene. CDR1 and CDR2 (germline): SGHRS, YFSETQ. CDR3 sequence reads: CASSPLTGSIAGELFF. The CDR3 DNA follows: TGCGCCAGCAGCCCCTTGACAGGGTCAATCGCCGGGGAGCTGTTTTTT. Combining the CDR3 with reference TRBV5-1 and TRBJ2-2 gives the whole variable domain KAGVTQTPRYLIKTRGQQVTLSCSPISGHRSVSWYQQTPGQGLQFLFEYFSETQRNKGNFPGRFSGRQFSNSRSEMNVSTLELGDSALYLCASSPLTGSIAGELFFGEGSRLTVL.

J is TRBJ1-2 and V is TRBV21-1. TRBV21-1 is tagged as a pseudogene. The CDR3 covers 14 residues. CDR3 nucleotides: TGTGCCAGCAGCAAAGGAGGCGTGACGTTGGGCTACACCTTC. Amino acids: CASSKGGVTLGYTF.

This rearrangement joins TRBV11-2 to TRBJ2-7; TRBD1 agrees at 8 bases. The CDR3 spans 13 residues. Germline assignment: CDR1 SGHAT and CDR2 FQNNGV. V lost 1 base to trimming and J lost 13 bases; unmatched junction nucleotides: 9. CDR3 sequence (DNA): TGTGCCAGCAGCTTAGGTCAGGGGGCGATAGTTTACTTC. The encoded protein is CASSLGQGAIVYF.

The chain recombines TRBV5-1 with TRBJ1-1; TRBD1 is a possible D gene (5 bases). This CDR3 has 15 amino acids. V was trimmed by 4 bases and J by 4 bases, leaving 17 bases between them. Germline CDR1 is SGHRS and CDR2 is YFSETQ. The CDR3 sequence: CASSLTGAKGTEAFF. DNA for the CDR3: TGCGCCAGCAGCCTTACCGGGGCGAAGGGCACTGAAGCTTTCTTT.

This chain's CDR3 is CATGTSQETQYF. CDR3 in DNA: TGTGCCACGGGGACTAGTCAAGAGACCCAGTACTTC. The chain combines TRBV28 with TRBJ2-5; TRBD2 agrees at 8 bases. In germline, CDR1 is MDHEN, CDR2 SYDVKM. The CDR3 contains 12 residues. The V gene end was trimmed by 10 bases and the J gene end by 2 bases; junction bases not matched to a gene: 3.

There are a few counts of this clone. The chain carries TRBV7-2 and TRBJ1-5, with 10 positions matching TRBD1. V lost 4 bases and J lost 7; bases outside the gene matches: 4. This CDR3 is 14 amino acids long. Germline assignment: CDR1 SGHTA and CDR2 FQGNSA. The CDR3 sequence is CASSWGQGSQPQHF. For the CDR3, the DNA is TGTGCCAGCAGCTGGGGACAGGGGTCCCAGCCCCAGCATTTT.

The chain uses TRBV19 and TRBJ2-7; D not resolved. CDR1 and CDR2 (germline): LNHDA, SQIVND (reference sequence). This CDR3 contains 13 residues. The V end was cut by 7 bases, the J end by 3 bases, with 13 bases between. In DNA form, the CDR3 reads TGTGCCAGTAAGGTAGGAGCAGGCTACGAGCAGTACTTC. This translates into CASKVGAGYEQYF.

The rearrangement uses TRBV9 and TRBJ2-1; 11 bases match TRBD2. V lost 1 base to trimming and J lost 2 bases; unmatched junction nucleotides: 5. The CDR3 has 17 amino acids. Germline CDR1 SGDLS, CDR2 YYNGEE. This CDR3 reads CASSVLILAGAYNEQFF. CDR3 nucleotide sequence: TGTGCCAGCAGCGTATTGATACTAGCGGGAGCCTACAATGAGCAGTTCTTC.

The gene calls are TRBV21-1 and TRBJ2-5; TRBD1 is taken as the D call from the table, unchecked against the DNA. TRBV21-1 is labeled a pseudogene. This CDR3 is 16 amino acids long. The CDR3 DNA reads TGTGCCAGCAGCAAAGAACGGCTGCAGGGGGGAGAGACCCAGTACTTC. It specifies CASSKERLQGGETQYF.

The chain links TRBV4-3 to TRBJ2-1; 9 bases map to TRBD2. From germline, CDR1 is LGHNA and CDR2 YSLEER. This CDR3 has 15 residues. After removal of 2 bases from V and 6 bases from J, the junction contained 5 bases not matched to a gene. The CDR3 reads CASSQTAGGLNEQFF. The CDR3 DNA sequence: TGCGCCAGCAGCCAAACGGCGGGGGGGCTCAATGAGCAGTTCTTC.

This chain connects TRBV6-5 to TRBJ1-2; D is undetermined. The germline V gene encodes CDR1 MNHEY and CDR2 SVGAGI. Deletions cut 2 bases from V and 4 bases from J, with 14 bases between. The CDR3 consists of 15 residues. The CDR3 loop is CASSYDGVSIYGYTF. In DNA form, the CDR3 reads TGTGCCAGCAGTTACGATGGCGTATCAATCTATGGCTACACCTTC.

The J gene is TRBJ2-1, the V gene TRBV29-1, with a possible D match to TRBD2 (5 bases). V was pared by 3 bases and J by 8 bases, with 8 bases between. CDR1 and CDR2 from the germline V gene are SQVTM and ANQGSEA. The CDR3 spans 11 residues. DNA of the CDR3: TGCAGCGTTGATGCCGGGGATGAGCAGTTCTTC. It encodes CSVDAGDEQFF.

This clone was observed once. The chain carries TRBV21-1 and TRBJ1-1. TRBV21-1 is a pseudogene segment. CDR3 size: 16 residues. The CDR3, as DNA: TGTGCCAGCAGCAAAATTCGGGCAGGCTTGAACACTGAAGCTTTCTTT. Translating gives CASSKIRAGLNTEAFF.

The chain employs TRBV28 and TRBJ1-2; D remains ambiguous. The germline CDR1 and CDR2 sequences are MDHEN and SYDVKM. The V gene lost 9 bases and the J gene lost 4 bases, with 6 bases spanning the gap. CDR3 length: 10 amino acids. The CDR3 DNA reads as TGTGCCAGTCGGTCCTATGGCTACACCTTC. This encodes CASRSYGYTF.

This clone has only one observation. This chain joins TRBV18 and TRBJ1-2; no definite D call. The CDR3 sequence is 14 residues long. Looked up from germline, CDR1 is KGHSH and CDR2 is LQKENI. The V and J ends lost 3 bases and 2 bases respectively, with 10 bases between them. DNA for the CDR3: TGTGCCAGCTCACCCCAGACCGAGAACTATGGCTACACCTTC. This encodes CASSPQTENYGYTF.

This chain links TRBV5-4 with TRBJ2-2, with D unresolved. Germline V gene sequence: CDR1 SGHNT, CDR2 YYREEE (reference sequence). This CDR3 is 12 amino acids long. V gave up 3 bases and J gave up 2 bases, with 2 bases separating them. This chain's CDR3 is CASSSNTGELFF. The CDR3 DNA is TGTGCCAGCAGCTCAAACACCGGGGAGCTGTTTTTT.

The chain is built from TRBV5-4 and TRBJ1-3; D is unresolved. V shed 9 bases and J shed 4 bases, with 20 bases lying between them. Per the germline V gene, CDR1 is SGHNT and CDR2 is YYREEE (reference sequence). CDR3 size: 15 residues. The CDR3 DNA reads as TGTGCCACTTCCCCGGTAGCGGGGTCCGGAAACACCATATATTTT. It is translated as CATSPVAGSGNTIYF.

The V call is TRBV7-3, the J call TRBJ1-1; TRBD1 is a possible D gene (5 bases). Germline loops: CDR1 SGHTA, CDR2 FQGTGA. The V end lost 2 bases, the J end lost 1 base, and 8 bases lay between the germline ends. This CDR3 has 14 residues. The CDR3 loop is CASSLGHSNTEAFF. The CDR3, as DNA: TGTGCCAGCAGCTTAGGACACTCGAACACTGAAGCTTTCTTT.

The chain is built from TRBV2 and TRBJ2-5, with TRBD1 matching over 10 bases. The length of the CDR3 is 16 residues. With 3 bases clipped from V and 3 bases from J, the junction kept 7 bases outside the gene matches. The germline gives CDR1 SNHLY, CDR2 FYNNEI. In DNA form, the CDR3 reads TGTGCCAGCAGTGATTGGGGACAGGGGATAGAAGAGACCCAGTACTTC. This encodes CASSDWGQGIEETQYF.

The V call is TRBV2, the J call TRBJ2-7; the D gene is possibly TRBD2 (7 bases). The CDR3 contains 17 residues. V was cut by 2 bases and J by 1 base, with 18 bases left in between. CDR1 and CDR2 from the germline V gene are SNHLY and FYNNEI. CDR3 protein: CASSELGGGTRSYEQYF. CDR3 sequence (DNA): TGTGCCAGCAGTGAATTGGGCGGGGGCACCCGGTCCTACGAGCAGTACTTC. Full variable domain (remainder filled in from reference TRBV2 and TRBJ2-7): EPEVTQTPSHQVTQMGQEVILRCVPISNHLYFYWYRQILGQKVEFLVSFYNNEISEKSEIFDDQFSVERPDGSNFTLKIRSTKLEDSAMYFCASSELGGGTRSYEQYFGPGTRLTVT.

The CDR3 sequence is CASSVETDEQFF. The CDR3 nucleotides are TGTGCCAGCAGCGTAGAGACCGATGAGCAGTTCTTC. The rearrangement links TRBV9 to TRBJ2-1; D gene uncertain. This CDR3 contains 12 residues. Germline CDR1 and CDR2: SGDLS and YYNGEE. The V and J ends lost 0 bases and 8 bases respectively, with 6 bases between them.

The rearrangement joins TRBV19 to TRBJ2-7, with 8 bases matching TRBD1. This CDR3 has 15 amino acids. Germline loops: CDR1 LNHDA, CDR2 SQIVND (reference sequence). J was trimmed by 5 bases and V by 3 bases; bases with no gene match: 9. CDR3 residues: CASSIGQGASDEQYF. The CDR3 DNA reads TGTGCCAGTAGTATCGGGCAGGGGGCGTCGGACGAGCAGTACTTC.

This rearrangement joins TRBV19 to TRBJ2-3; 10 positions agree with TRBD1. Germline values: CDR1 LNHDA, CDR2 SQIVND (reference sequence). J lost 1 base, V lost 4 bases, and 2 bases had no gene match. The CDR3 has 15 amino acids. Written as DNA, the CDR3 is TGTGCCAGTAGTACCGGGACAGGGGGCACAGATACGCAGTATTTT. Translating gives CASSTGTGGTDTQYF.

The rearrangement uses TRBV7-2 and TRBJ1-5; D may be TRBD1 (6 bases). CDR3 length equals 19 residues. Per germline, CDR1 SGHTA and CDR2 FQGNSA. The V and J ends lost 5 bases and 2 bases respectively, with 25 bases between them. The DNA of the CDR3 is TGTGCCAGCAGCCAGGACAGAAAACAGGAGGGGTTTGGCAATCAGCCCCAGCATTTT. Its translation is CASSQDRKQEGFGNQPQHF.

The V and J genes are TRBV5-1 and TRBJ2-7; D is perhaps TRBD1 (5 bases). V was cut by 5 bases and J by 6 bases, with 18 bases left in between. CDR1 and CDR2 (germline): SGHRS, YFSETQ. The CDR3 extends over 14 amino acids. This CDR3 reads CASRPAGLSGEQYF. As DNA, the CDR3 is TGCGCCAGCAGACCCGCAGGGTTATCCGGCGAGCAGTACTTC.

This clone was seen only a few times. V and J are TRBV4-2 and TRBJ2-7, with D tentatively TRBD1 (6 bases). The germline CDR1 and CDR2 sequences are LGHNA and YNFKEQ. This CDR3 spans 15 amino acids. Trimming cost V 0 bases and J 0 bases, with 9 bases left between them. CDR3 coding DNA: TGTGCCAGCAGCCAAGAGCAGGGGAGCTCCTACGAGCAGTACTTC. Encoded protein: CASSQEQGSSYEQYF.

The J gene is TRBJ2-1, the V gene TRBV19, with 12 bases identical to TRBD2. Germline V CDR1 and CDR2: LNHDA, SQIVND (reference sequence). With 6 bases clipped from V and 8 bases from J, the junction kept 8 bases outside the gene matches. The CDR3 runs to 15 residues. The CDR3 nucleotides are TGTGCCAGTAGGGAACTAGCGGGAGGAAATCATGAGCAGTTCTTC. Translation: CASRELAGGNHEQFF.